The sequence of this T cell receptor beta chain was determined in a study of neurological immune-mediated disorders (dated by TCRdb to about 2019). Study-level background: Peripheral blood TCR-beta repertoires from HTLV-I-associated myelopathy (HAM/TSP) patients, multiple sclerosis patients and healthy controls were compared by UMI-based sequencing. Longitudinal HAM/TSP and healthy donors had 3 time-points each (3-40 month intervals). The roughly 110 TCR-beta libraries included longitudinal samples, technical triplicates and paired sorted CD4+ and CD8+ T-cell subsets alongside PBMC samples. Of the 68 subjects in the cohort, around 15 were HAM/TSP patients, some 34 were multiple sclerosis patients, and approximately 20 were healthy controls.

Relative to germline, V is missing 5 bases and J is missing 8 bases, with 7 bases of the junction outside any gene match. The germline V gene provides CDR1 SGHAT and CDR2 FQNNGV. The cysteine opens and the phenylalanine closes a CDR3 of 13 amino acids. Only CDR3 DNA is held: 39 bases, read in frame from base 1. cDNA synthesis used template-switch 5'RACE with a primer carrying a 10-nucleotide random unique molecular identifier tagging each TCR transcript. Each sequencing run produced over 160 million TCR-beta sequences covering 15-18 subjects. The RNeasy kit was used to extract total RNA. The KAPA Real-time Library Amplification kit was used to amplify TCR-beta VDJ regions with primers for the TCR constant region and the 5'RACE anchor. Sample indexes and Illumina adaptors were added in a first PCR, after which library yield was increased in a second PCR. After Ampure bead purification, the roughly 650 bp TCR product was size-selected on a 2% E-gel SizeSelection system. Before pooling, libraries had their quality checked on a Bioanalyzer, their concentration measured with Qubit, and their quantity determined with the Kapa Library Quantification kit. An Illumina HiSeq 2500 sequenced the libraries paired-end 2 x 150 bp. To increase sequence diversity, about 24-32% phiX was spiked into each library pool. Per the source publication's procedure: The quality-filtered reads were processed with the UMI-based MiGEC pipeline, whose error correction step removed more than 80% of the raw TCR sequences. IMGT germline references were used for alignment of VDJ genes, and clonotypes were defined by a unique CDR3 amino acid sequence together with V-J genes. VDJtools evaluated clonal expansion, Shannon diversity and CDR3 relatedness (CalcPairwiseDistances, ClusterSamples); CLCbio workbench built phylogenetic trees. A clone was classed as expanded if it had 8 or more unique UMIs, a cutoff based on coefficient-of-variation modelling across technical triplicates. The raw public reads went through TCRdb reprocessing: fastp at Q25, MiXCR clone calling, in-frame beta chains kept. Each CDR3 protein gets just one entry, which takes the most common genes and DNA from the rows behind it. For this entry, the V and J calls and clone size follow TCRdb and not the study's own pipeline. Within this sample are some 71,000 distinct CDR3 sequences, with more than 8.5% of them counted one time only. The ten largest account for approximately 9.5% of the sample.

Overall results and qualifications from the work: No identical CDR3 amino acid sequences were shared among expanded clones across subjects, suggesting private TCR-beta repertoires in all groups. TCR clonal expansion was highest in HAM/TSP patients and lowest in MS patients, with MS patients falling below even healthy controls.

Interpreted using the paper, the time point label stands for: longitudinal time-point 1 (baseline). Blood bank volunteers in Maryland, USA served as the healthy controls. For unsorted PBMC libraries, 2 million PBMCs were used after storage in RNAlater at -80 degrees C until RNA extraction. Peripheral blood was subjected to Ficoll-Hypaque density gradient centrifugation to isolate PBMCs, which were then cryopreserved in liquid nitrogen. This clonotype was seen many times. Its antigen has not been determined. Base qualities are not at hand, and no much larger clone is one base apart. The source of this sequence is a man younger than 40 in good health. The specimen sequenced was PBMCs. The sequence links TRBV11-2 to TRBJ1-2, and 8 bases in between align with TRBD1. CDR3 reads: CASSLDRARGYTF. The sequenced DNA: TGTGCCAGCAGCCTGGACAGGGCTCGCGGCTACACCTTC.